The 14 T cell receptor beta chains reported below all come from one sample, sequenced in a study of response to subunit inactivated influenza vaccine. One entry per CDR3 protein results from TCRdb running MiXCR on the RT-PCR reads. Here the sample spans some 500,000 distinct CDR3 sequences, 15% to 20% being singletons. This specimen consisted of CD4+ T cells sorted from PBMCs, obtained less than 30 months after vaccination. The receptors stem from a man aged 45-69 years who received an inactivated influenza vaccine.

This clonotype occurred many times. The chain has TRBV29-1 and TRBJ2-3, with a weak D call TRBD1 (6 bases). Trimming took 1 base from V and 1 from J, leaving 18 bases between them. Germline CDR1 SQVTM, CDR2 ANQGSEA. This CDR3 has 17 residues. CDR3 amino acids: CSVEGPTGNAGTDTQYF. The CDR3 DNA is TGCAGCGTTGAAGGGCCTACAGGGAACGCCGGCACAGATACGCAGTATTTT.

This rearrangement joins TRBV20-1 to TRBJ2-7; tentatively, D is TRBD2 (6 bases). V lost 1 base and J 2 bases, leaving 9 bases between the germline ends. CDR3 size: 13 residues. The V gene's germline CDR1 is DFQATT and CDR2 SNEGSKA (reference sequence). CDR3 amino acids: CSARAAGTYEQYF. The DNA of the CDR3 is TGCAGTGCTAGAGCGGCGGGGACCTACGAGCAGTACTTC.

This clonotype was detected a few times. J is TRBJ1-1 and V is TRBV6-1; D is perhaps TRBD1 (6 bases). Germline loops: CDR1 MNHNS, CDR2 SASEGT. The V end lost 3 bases, the J end lost 3 bases, and 8 bases lay between the germline ends. The CDR3 runs 13 residues. Here the CDR3 reads CASSENRDTEAFF. CDR3 in DNA: TGTGCCAGCAGTGAGAACAGGGACACTGAAGCTTTCTTT.

This clonotype has ten or more counts. The genes are TRBV7-9 and TRBJ2-2; no clear D. The V gene lost 3 bases and the J gene lost 6 bases, with 5 bases spanning the gap. The CDR3 sequence is 12 residues long. Looked up from germline, CDR1 is SEHNR and CDR2 is FQNEAQ (reference sequence). Here the CDR3 DNA reads TGTGCCAGCAGCTTCCAAGCCGGGGAGCTGTTTTTT. Protein sequence: CASSFQAGELFF.

The chain joins TRBV20-1 to TRBJ2-3; no clear D gene. Germline CDR1 is DFQATT and CDR2 is SNEGSKA (reference sequence). V was clipped by 2 bases and J by 2 bases, with 11 bases between them. This CDR3 comprises 14 residues. The CDR3 DNA reads TGCAGTGCTAGACGAGGACCTACCACAGATACGCAGTATTTT. It specifies CSARRGPTTDTQYF.

This clonotype was recorded at least ten times. An end of the junction differs from the germline gene, which may be a read error. CDR3 region: CASSRRGGYNEQFF. CDR3 DNA sequence: TGCGCCAGCAGCCGGCGAGGGGGGTATAATGAGCAGTTCTTC. The chain links TRBV3-1 to TRBJ2-1; either TRBD1 or TRBD2 may fit D (6 bases each). Germline V gives CDR1 LGHDT, CDR2 YNNKEL (reference sequence). The CDR3 covers 14 residues.

This clonotype has just a few counts. CDR3 residues: CASSYTSGGRVGTDTQYF. The CDR3 DNA reads TGTGCCAGCAGTTATACTAGCGGGGGGCGAGTTGGCACAGATACGCAGTATTTT. The chain employs TRBV3-1 and TRBJ2-3; TRBD2 agrees at 12 bases. Germline-derived CDR1 and CDR2 are LGHDT and YNNKEL (reference sequence). The CDR3 sequence is 18 residues long. Losses at the gene ends were 6 bases for V and 1 base for J; bases not matched to a gene: 11.

The sample holds a few counts of this clonotype. The rearrangement joins TRBV4-1 to TRBJ2-1, with D perhaps TRBD1 (6 bases). The CDR3 consists of 15 residues. Germline values: CDR1 MGHRA, CDR2 YSYEKL. V lost 1 base and J lost 3, with 10 bases in between. CDR3 sequence: CASSQGTVGYNEQFF. DNA for the CDR3: TGCGCCAGCAGCCAAGGGACAGTGGGCTACAATGAGCAGTTCTTC.

The chain joins TRBV27 to TRBJ1-6; 8 nucleotides line up with TRBD1. The V segment lost 5 bases and the J segment 7 bases; nucleotides outside the gene matches: 7. The CDR3 contains 15 residues. The germline V gene has CDR1 MNHEY and CDR2 SMNVEV (reference sequence). The CDR3, as DNA: TGTGCCAGCAGTCCACATGGACAGGGAAATTCACCCCTCCACTTT. Its translation is CASSPHGQGNSPLHF.

This clonotype was counted only a few times. The chain combines TRBV12-3 or TRBV12-4 with TRBJ2-6; 8 bases are shared with TRBD2. The V gene end was trimmed by 6 bases and the J gene end by 4 bases; junction bases not matched to a gene: 20. The CDR3 contains 20 residues. CDR3 DNA sequence: TGTGCCAGCAGCCCCTCCTGGCCGCGGGAGGCCCTGGGAGGGGCCAACGTCCTGACTTTC. It is translated as CASSPSWPREALGGANVLTF.

The rearrangement joins TRBV30 to TRBJ1-1, with D possibly matching TRBD1 (5 bases). Germline V gene sequence: CDR1 GTSNPN, CDR2 SVGIG (reference sequence). Trimming pared 5 bases from V and 2 bases from J, leaving 9 bases between. CDR3 size: 12 residues. The CDR3 bases are TGTGCCTGGTCCGGGACTAACACTGAAGCTTTCTTT. Its translation: CAWSGTNTEAFF.

V and J are TRBV20-1 and TRBJ2-3; D is undetermined. The CDR3 sequence is 14 residues long. Germline loops: CDR1 DFQATT, CDR2 SNEGSKA (reference sequence). V was cut by 0 bases and J by 2 bases, with 9 bases left in between. The CDR3, as DNA: TGCAGTGCTAGAGATATGCGGATCACAGATACGCAGTATTTT. It specifies CSARDMRITDTQYF.

V usage is TRBV12-3 or TRBV12-4 and J usage is TRBJ2-2; 8 positions match TRBD2. With V trimmed by 2 bases and J by 9 bases, 14 bases remained unmatched. CDR3 length: 17 residues. The CDR3 DNA sequence: TGTGCCAGCAGTTTACTCCTAAGCGGGGGACCAACCAGGGAGCTGTTTTTT. Its protein is CASSLLLSGGPTRELFF.

There are many counts of this clonotype. The chain combines TRBV7-2 with TRBJ1-6; maybe TRBD1 (6 bases). From germline, CDR1 is SGHTA and CDR2 FQGNSA. The CDR3 spans 12 residues. V was cut by 4 bases and J by 14 bases, with 12 bases left in between. CDR3 in DNA: TGTGCCAGCAGCTATACAGGGAGGGCCCTCCACTTT. This encodes CASSYTGRALHF.